This T cell receptor beta chain was captured in a study of T cell responses to AZD1222 COVID-19 vaccine. Some clones are missing from TCRdb's copy, which holds only in-frame ones; the method was immunoSEQ multiplex PCR. The data show more than 150,000 clones, around 88% seen once. Germline values: CDR1 SGHDN, CDR2 FVKESK. This CDR3 has 15 amino acids. The V end lost 2 bases, the J end lost 7 bases, and 12 bases lay between the germline ends. The sample consisted of peripheral blood, taken on day 0 of AZD1222 vaccination. The TCR originated in an adult in good health. V is TRBV14 and J is TRBJ1-6; D may be TRBD1 (5 bases). CDR3 bases: TGTGCCAGCAGCCAAATTGGGGGAGGAAATTCACCCCTCCACTTT. Its protein is CASSQIGGGNSPLHF.